Detailed here is one T cell receptor beta chain. Its antigen is not known. The CDR3 totals 14 residues. Germline V lookup: CDR1 SQVTM, CDR2 ANQGSEA. Trimming took 0 bases from V and 5 from J, leaving 10 bases between them. This sample stems from a study of Tregs in tolerant kidney transplant recipients. General study points: Few patients were studied, so findings need validation in larger groups. The most relevant donor-specific Treg TCRbeta repertoire apparently came from expansion with activated donor B cells. In tolerant patients, donor-specific Tregs outgrew total Tregs, suggesting antigen-driven expansion.

Recipients received nonmyeloablative bone marrow transplants from related graft donors, with transient mixed chimerism. Unstimulated regulatory T cells (CD4+CD25+CD127-), CD4+CD25- non-regulatory cells, CD4 and CD8 cells were FACS-sorted from thawed PBMCs. Clones were read by immunoSEQ multiplex PCR, and TCRdb kept only the in-frame ones, dropping some. The sample has tens of thousands of clones, 90% to 95% seen once; the top ten hold about 1.5%. The specimen was CD4+ T cells from blood (PBMCs), collected 12 months after the transplant. The J gene is TRBJ2-2, the V gene TRBV29-1; the D is unclear. This TCR came from a human patient who received a combined kidney and bone marrow transplant. The graft donor may have given rise to some T cells. CDR3 region: CSVEDRGRTGELFF. The CDR3 coding sequence is TGCAGCGTTGAAGATCGAGGAAGAACCGGGGAGCTGTTTTTT.